The 12 T cell receptor beta chains given below trace back to one sample, sequenced in a study of molecular identifiers for immune sequencing clone quantification. One entry per CDR3 protein results from TCRdb running MiXCR on the PCR reads. This table holds under 650,000 distinct CDR3 sequences, just under 20% found once. Sequencing was performed on naive CD8+ T cells from blood, with Jurkat cell RNA spiked in. Subset in this sample: FACS-sorted CD8+CD4-CCR7+CD45RA+ naive T cells. These receptors originate from a human donor in good health. Some libraries in this study had Jurkat cell RNA spiked in.

This clonotype appeared many times. The chain links TRBV29-1 to TRBJ2-1; 14 nucleotides match TRBD2. The CDR3 extends over 14 amino acids. The germline CDR1 and CDR2 sequences are SQVTM and ANQGSEA. The trim removed 5 bases at V and 7 bases at J, leaving 4 bases unmatched. In nucleotides, the CDR3 is TGCAGCGTTCCGGGACTAGCGGGAGATAATGAGCAGTTCTTC. Translation gives CSVPGLAGDNEQFF.

Notes on this clonotype: This may arise from a read error, as a much more abundant clone is one base away. The rearrangement links TRBV7-9 to TRBJ1-1, with a tentative D call TRBD1 (6 bases). Germline lookup yields CDR1 SEHNR and CDR2 FQNEAQ (reference sequence). The CDR3 runs 15 residues. CDR3 region: CASSSVRGMNAEAFF. For the CDR3, the DNA is TGTGCCAGCAGCTCAGTGAGGGGGATGAACGCTGAAGCTTTCTTT.

As concerns this clonotype: A much larger clone lies one base from this, so it may be a read error. The V gene is TRBV25-1, the J gene TRBJ2-2; D uncertain. Trimming left V 0 bases short and J 6 bases short, with 5 bases between. The germline CDR1 and CDR2 sequences are MGHDK and SYGVNS. The CDR3 has 13 amino acids. CDR3: CASSEYSAGELFF. CDR3 nucleotides: TGTGCCAGCAGTGAATATTCGGCCGGGGAGCTGTTTTTT. The full variable domain, rest sourced from reference TRBV25-1 and TRBJ2-2, is EADIYQTPRYLVIGTGKKITLECSQTMGHDKMYWYQQDPGMELHLIHYSYGVNSTEKGDLSSESTVSRIRTEHFPLTLESARPSHTSQYLCASSEYSAGELFFGEGSRLTVL.

Ten or more counts support this clonotype. The rearrangement uses TRBV4-1 and TRBJ2-7; the D is unclear. The CDR3 is 15 amino acids. The germline CDR1 and CDR2 sequences are MGHRA and YSYEKL. Trimming pared 0 bases from V and 7 bases from J, leaving 16 bases between. DNA for the CDR3: TGCGCCAGCAGCCAAGATCCCGGTGCCTTAAGGGAGCAGTACTTC. This encodes CASSQDPGALREQYF.

This clonotype was seen ten or more times. This chain joins TRBV7-3 and TRBJ2-3, with no clear D. Germline lookup yields CDR1 SGHTA and CDR2 FQGTGA. The germline V and J ends were trimmed by 3 bases and 2 bases, with 12 bases remaining between them. This CDR3 contains 15 residues. CDR3 sequence: CASSFGGLNTDTQYF. The CDR3 DNA is TGTGCCAGCAGCTTTGGTGGCTTAAACACAGATACGCAGTATTTT.

This clonotype was observed many times. The V and J genes are TRBV6-2 or TRBV6-3 and TRBJ2-1, with 8 bases aligning to TRBD2. V trimming: 2 bases; J trimming: 0 bases; junction bases outside the gene matches: 6. Germline CDR1 MNHEY, CDR2 SVGEGT. The CDR3 extends over 17 amino acids. CDR3 nucleotides: TGTGCCAGCAGTTACGTGGCGGGGGGTAGCTCCTACAATGAGCAGTTCTTC. This gives the protein CASSYVAGGSSYNEQFF.

The gene calls are TRBV21-1 and TRBJ2-7; whether TRBD1, the table's D call, matches the DNA was not checked. TRBV21-1 represents a pseudogene. The CDR3 spans 22 residues. CDR3 sequence: CASSKPGQGILAPNLSSYEQYF. Written as DNA, the CDR3 is TGTGCCAGCAGCAAACCTGGACAGGGCATCCTGGCTCCGAATCTTAGCTCCTACGAGCAGTACTTC.

The V call is TRBV20-1, the J call TRBJ2-2; D tentatively fits TRBD1 or TRBD2 (5 bases each). This CDR3 region has 16 residues. Germline CDR1 reads DFQATT; CDR2 reads SNEGSKA (reference sequence). Trimming took off 0 bases at V and 1 base at J, with 12 bases between the two ends. In DNA, the CDR3 is TGCAGTGCTAGAGATACGGGACCGTTGAACACCGGGGAGCTGTTTTTT. It specifies CSARDTGPLNTGELFF.

The V call is TRBV19, the J call TRBJ1-4, with D uncertain. From germline, CDR1 is LNHDA and CDR2 SQIVND (reference sequence). V shed 2 bases and J shed 4 bases, with 14 bases lying between them. The CDR3 length is 16 residues. The DNA of the CDR3 is TGTGCCAGTAGTATACAGGCGGGTCAGGTTAATGAAAAACTGTTTTTT. Translation: CASSIQAGQVNEKLFF.

As to this clonotype: A read error is possible here, since a much larger clone lies one base away. The rearrangement links TRBV7-9 to TRBJ1-4, with D possibly being TRBD1 (6 bases). This CDR3 contains 15 residues. Germline CDR1 SEHNR, CDR2 FQNEAQ (reference sequence). CDR3 region: CASSFARGDNGKLFF. CDR3 bases: TGTGCCAGCAGCTTCGCCAGAGGGGACAATGGAAAACTGTTTTTT.

Regarding this clonotype: A clone one base away is much larger, so this may be a read error. The J gene is TRBJ2-4, the V gene TRBV4-3, with 8 positions matching TRBD1. The germline CDR1 and CDR2 sequences are LGHNA and YSLEER. There are 14 residues in the CDR3. Written as DNA, the CDR3 is TGCGCCAGCAGCTCATCGACAGGGGTAGACATTCGGTACTTC. It codes for CASSSSTGVDIRYF.

This clonotype was observed at least ten times. This chain joins TRBV27 and TRBJ1-2; no reliable D call. Germline-derived CDR1 and CDR2 are MNHEY and SMNVEV (reference sequence). The CDR3 loop spans 12 amino acids. With 6 bases removed from V and 6 bases from J, the gap between germline ends came to 11 bases. The CDR3 nucleotides are TGTGCCAGCAGGGGGTTGGGGAATGGCTACACCTTC. It codes for CASRGLGNGYTF.